This entry is about one T cell receptor beta chain. This sample stems from a study of blood T cell repertoires in COVID-19. The method was immunoSEQ multiplex PCR; TCRdb's version includes in-frame clones alone and lacks a portion of them. The sample has fewer than 200,000 clones, about 79% seen once. The receptor comes from a man aged 50 or older who had recovered from COVID-19. The sample comprised PBMCs or T cells enriched from blood (not recorded which).

The CDR3 nucleotides are TGTGCCAGCAGGCGGGACAGGACTTATGGCTACACCTTC. This gives the protein CASRRDRTYGYTF. The genes are TRBV5-6 and TRBJ1-2, with 8 bases that match TRBD1. Germline loops: CDR1 SGHDT, CDR2 YYEEEE. The CDR3 is made up of 13 amino acids. The J segment lost 5 bases and the V segment lost 5 bases, leaving 5 bases of the junction unmatched.